A single sample is the source of the 23 T cell receptor beta chains below, sequenced in a study of blood T cell repertoires in COVID-19 (dated by TCRdb to 2018 to 2021). The library was obtained by the immunoSEQ multiplex PCR assay. TCRdb took this table from immuneACCESS and kept in-frame rearrangements with V and J called. Such tables lack part of the clones; where checked against another copy, unresolved V genes explain under half of the gap, and the rest is unexplained. Here the sample has 200,000 to 250,000 clones; about 90% occur a single time. The top ten constitute approximately 11% of the sample. Sequenced material: PBMCs or T cells enriched from blood (not recorded which). The receptor set was obtained from a man aged 25 to 40 who had recovered from COVID-19.

The chain is built from TRBV29-1 and TRBJ2-5; D might be TRBD1 (6 bases). In germline, CDR1 is SQVTM, CDR2 ANQGSEA. This CDR3 is built from 12 residues. The V gene lost 7 bases and the J gene lost 5 bases, with 14 bases spanning the gap. CDR3 sequence: CSAGQISETQYF. The DNA for the CDR3 is TGCAGCGCAGGACAGATTTCCGAGACCCAGTACTTC.

This chain links TRBV30 with TRBJ1-4, with D maybe TRBD1 (6 bases). Trimming took 0 bases from V and 6 from J, leaving 11 bases between them. From germline, CDR1 is GTSNPN and CDR2 SVGIG (reference sequence). CDR3 size: 14 residues. The CDR3, as DNA: TGTGCCTGGAGTGTTTCGGGGGGCTATGAAAAACTGTTTTTT. Its protein is CAWSVSGGYEKLFF.

This sequence joins TRBV5-6 and TRBJ1-2; the D is unclear. Trimming shortened V by 1 base and J by 1 base, and 5 bases separated the two germline ends. This CDR3 is built from 13 residues. The V gene's germline CDR1 is SGHDT and CDR2 YYEEEE. CDR3 sequence (DNA): TGTGCCAGCAGCTTGAATTATAACTATGGCTACACCTTC. Protein sequence: CASSLNYNYGYTF.

The chain couples TRBV2 to TRBJ1-5; 8 bases match TRBD1. Germline lookup yields CDR1 SNHLY and CDR2 FYNNEI. The CDR3 sequence is 14 residues long. The ends lost 7 bases at V and 6 bases at J; junction bases unmatched: 8. The chain's CDR3 is CASTWTGYSQPQHF. The DNA for the CDR3 is TGTGCCAGCACCTGGACAGGGTATAGTCAGCCCCAGCATTTT.

The chain recombines TRBV6-5 with TRBJ2-7; the match to TRBD1 covers 7 bases. The CDR3 runs 15 residues. CDR1 is MNHEY and CDR2 is SVGAGI in the germline V gene. The J segment lost 0 bases and the V segment lost 7 bases, leaving 9 bases of the junction unmatched. CDR3 amino acids: CASTRRQGLSYEQYF. The CDR3 nucleotides read TGTGCCAGCACCCGCAGACAGGGCCTCTCCTACGAGCAGTACTTC.

The genes are TRBV19 and TRBJ1-3; D call uncertain. This CDR3 spans 16 amino acids. V lost 7 bases to trimming and J lost 0 bases, with 16 bases between them. Per the germline V gene, CDR1 is LNHDA and CDR2 is SQIVND (reference sequence). DNA for the CDR3: TGTGCCAGTATGCCCTATAGATCCCTCTCTGGAAACACCATATATTTT. Translated, it gives CASMPYRSLSGNTIYF.

The rearrangement uses TRBV5-8 and TRBJ2-7; 8 bases line up with TRBD1. Germline V gene data show CDR1 as SGHTS and CDR2 as YDEGEE. The length of the CDR3 is 13 residues. With 4 bases clipped from V and 6 bases from J, the junction kept 6 bases outside the gene matches. The DNA of the CDR3 is TGTGCCAGCAGCCGGACAGGGAGAGGCGAGCAGTACTTC. This sequence encodes CASSRTGRGEQYF. The full variable domain, in which reference TRBV5-8 and TRBJ2-7 provide the parts outside the CDR3, is EAGVTQSPTHLIKTRGQQATLRCSPISGHTSVYWYQQALGLGLQFLLWYDEGEERNRGNFPPRFSGRQFPNYSSELNVNALELEDSALYLCASSRTGRGEQYFGPGTRLTVT.

The J gene is TRBJ2-5, the V gene TRBV28; TRBD1 matches at 8 bases. This CDR3 has 13 residues. CDR1 and CDR2 (germline): MDHEN, SYDVKM. V dropped 6 bases and J dropped 2; count of bases not matched to a gene: 2. CDR3 sequence reads: CASSGQGQETQYF. The CDR3 coding sequence is TGTGCCAGCAGCGGACAGGGACAAGAGACCCAGTACTTC.

This clone is a singleton in its sample. CDR3 nucleotides: TGTGCCAGCAGCCCCGCGTCTGGAAACACCATATATTTT. It codes for CASSPASGNTIYF. The rearrangement links TRBV3-1 (or the pseudogene TRBV3-2) to TRBJ1-3, with D unresolved. The germline V gene encodes CDR1 LGHDT and CDR2 YNNKEL (reference sequence). V lost 4 bases and J lost 1, with 5 bases in between. This CDR3 spans 13 amino acids.

The chain uses TRBV2 and TRBJ1-2; tentatively, D is TRBD1 (6 bases). From germline, CDR1 is SNHLY and CDR2 FYNNEI. CDR3 length: 14 residues. Trimming took off 4 bases at V and 6 bases at J, with 15 bases between the two ends. The CDR3 bases are TGTGCCAGCAGTGGATCTTTGGGGGCTGATGGCTACACCTTC. Residues: CASSGSLGADGYTF. The variable domain in full, with the rest retrieved from reference TRBV2 and TRBJ1-2, is EPEVTQTPSHQVTQMGQEVILRCVPISNHLYFYWYRQILGQKVEFLVSFYNNEISEKSEIFDDQFSVERPDGSNFTLKIRSTKLEDSAMYFCASSGSLGADGYTFGSGTRLTVV.

The chain recombines TRBV6-2 or TRBV6-3 with TRBJ2-3; 11 nucleotides match TRBD2. The V segment lost 5 bases and the J segment 0 bases; nucleotides outside the gene matches: 4. This CDR3 has 16 amino acids. Germline V gene sequence: CDR1 MNHEY, CDR2 SVGEGT. CDR3 DNA: TGTGCCAGCAGTGTTCTAGCGGGGGGCAGCACAGATACGCAGTATTTT. Its protein product is CASSVLAGGSTDTQYF.

The chain recombines TRBV6-5 with TRBJ2-3; tentatively, D is TRBD2 (5 bases). Trimming took 9 bases from V and 6 from J, leaving 16 bases between them. Germline V gene sequence: CDR1 MNHEY, CDR2 SVGAGI. This CDR3 comprises 13 residues. The CDR3 nucleotides are TGTGCCAGATATATAGGGAGTATTGATACGCAGTATTTT. This encodes CARYIGSIDTQYF.

The chain recombines TRBV4-1 with TRBJ2-7; TRBD2 matches 9 bases. The germline CDR1 and CDR2 sequences are MGHRA and YSYEKL. The V and J ends lost 4 bases and 2 bases, in that order; junction bases with no gene match: 12. The CDR3 spans 17 residues. This CDR3 reads CASSPGEGERGAYEQYF. The CDR3 bases are TGCGCCAGCAGCCCCGGGGAGGGTGAGCGGGGGGCCTACGAGCAGTACTTC.

In DNA form, the CDR3 reads TGTGCCATCAGTGAGCCGGGACAGGGAAAATACGAGCAGTACTTC. Translated: CAISEPGQGKYEQYF. The gene calls are TRBV10-3 and TRBJ2-7; 9 bases map to TRBD1. Germline CDR1 ENHRY, CDR2 SYGVKD. This CDR3 spans 15 amino acids. The V and J ends lost 2 bases and 4 bases, in that order; junction bases with no gene match: 6.

This chain links TRBV5-1 with TRBJ1-2; unclear D gene. This CDR3 contains 13 residues. The germline V and J ends were trimmed by 4 bases and 6 bases, with 13 bases remaining between them. Germline V gives CDR1 SGHRS, CDR2 YFSETQ. The CDR3 DNA reads TGCGCCAGCAGCCCCGTCACGGAGCATGGCTACACCTTC. This translates into CASSPVTEHGYTF.

This sequence joins TRBV29-1 and TRBJ2-7; D is unclear. The germline V and J ends were trimmed by 7 bases and 1 base, with 11 bases remaining between them. The germline gives CDR1 SQVTM, CDR2 ANQGSEA. The CDR3 totals 12 residues. CDR3 DNA: TGCAGCGGGAGAAACGGTTCCTACGAGCAGTACTTC. It encodes CSGRNGSYEQYF.

This clone appeared once. The V gene is TRBV18, the J gene TRBJ2-5; D call uncertain. Germline V lookup: CDR1 KGHSH, CDR2 LQKENI. Trimming cost V 0 bases and J 3 bases, with 11 bases left between them. CDR3 size: 15 residues. CDR3 in DNA: TGTGCCAGCTCACCACCCTTGGCTACTAAAGAGACCCAGTACTTC. It is translated as CASSPPLATKETQYF.

Only one count was recorded for this clone. This rearrangement joins TRBV3-1 (or the pseudogene TRBV3-2) to TRBJ1-5; D remains ambiguous. The ends were cut back, 3 bases at V and 4 bases at J, with 10 bases in the middle. There are 14 residues in the CDR3. Per the germline V gene, CDR1 is LGHDT and CDR2 is YNNKEL (reference sequence). CDR3 residues: CASSQVGANQPQHF. The CDR3 nucleotides are TGTGCCAGCAGCCAGGTAGGAGCTAATCAGCCCCAGCATTTT.

The V call is TRBV11-2, the J call TRBJ1-6; 10 bases are a match to TRBD1. V gave up 5 bases and J gave up 9 bases; unmatched junction bases: 7. Germline V gives CDR1 SGHAT, CDR2 FQNNGV. The CDR3 sequence is 15 residues long. CDR3 sequence (DNA): TGTGCCAGCAGCCCGGGACAGGGGAAAAGTTCACCCCTCCACTTT. Its translation: CASSPGQGKSSPLHF.

The chain links TRBV9 to TRBJ1-4, with TRBD1 matching over 7 bases. This CDR3 region has 14 residues. The V gene's germline CDR1 is SGDLS and CDR2 YYNGEE. V shed 4 bases and J 4 bases; nucleotides not matched to a gene: 4. The CDR3 here is CASSHRGSNEKLFF. For the CDR3, the DNA is TGTGCCAGCAGCCACAGGGGAAGTAATGAAAAACTGTTTTTT.

This CDR3 reads CASSQVTSETYEQYF. The CDR3 DNA reads as TGTGCCAGCAGCCAGGTTACTAGCGAAACCTACGAGCAGTACTTC. This chain connects TRBV4-2 to TRBJ2-7; 7 bases agree with TRBD2. Germline lookup yields CDR1 LGHNA and CDR2 YNFKEQ. The CDR3 totals 15 residues. Trimming removed 3 bases from V and 2 bases from J; junction bases left unmatched: 7.

The chain employs TRBV5-1 and TRBJ2-3; D is unresolved. The ends were cut back, 1 base at V and 0 bases at J, with 9 bases in the middle. The CDR3 runs to 15 residues. CDR1 is SGHRS and CDR2 is YFSETQ in the germline V gene. The CDR3 DNA follows: TGCGCCAGCAGCTTGACAAACCCTAGCACAGATACGCAGTATTTT. It yields the protein CASSLTNPSTDTQYF.

In DNA form, the CDR3 reads TGCAGCACCCCTGGGTACAGCACCTACGAGCAGTACTTC. Its protein product is CSTPGYSTYEQYF. The chain couples TRBV29-1 to TRBJ2-7; D uncertain. The length of the CDR3 is 13 residues. From germline, CDR1 is SQVTM and CDR2 ANQGSEA. Trimming removed 8 bases at V and 2 bases at J, with 16 bases between.